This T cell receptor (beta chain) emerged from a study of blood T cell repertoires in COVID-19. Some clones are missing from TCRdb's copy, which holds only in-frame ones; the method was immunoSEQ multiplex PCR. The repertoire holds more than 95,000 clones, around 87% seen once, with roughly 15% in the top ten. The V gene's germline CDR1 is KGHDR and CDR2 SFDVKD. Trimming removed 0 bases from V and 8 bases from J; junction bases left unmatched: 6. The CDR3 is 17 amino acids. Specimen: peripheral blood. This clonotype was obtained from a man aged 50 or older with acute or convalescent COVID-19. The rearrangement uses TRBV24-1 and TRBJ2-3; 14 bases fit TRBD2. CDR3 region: CATSDLGLAGGEGTQYF. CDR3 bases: TGTGCCACCAGTGATTTGGGACTAGCGGGAGGAGAGGGTACGCAGTATTTT.